This entry describes one T cell receptor (beta chain). Its antigen is unidentified. Though nominally healthy at sampling, donors likely had unrecorded immune exposures. The record originates from a study of cytomegalovirus exposure and HLA in healthy donors. PCR amplification relied on 60 Vbeta primers (plus 13 Jbeta primers). Sequenced by immunoSEQ multiplex PCR; TCRdb stores in-frame clones only, minus some. The specimen's table records approximately 170,000 clones. Broader study findings: A later analysis reported that several of the most significant clusters appeared to be linked to common viral pathogens, among them Epstein-Barr virus. In a later analysis, TCR beta V- and J-gene trimming showed a link to a missense DCLRE1C variant.

The TCR sequence derives from a woman aged 18 to 35 in good health and CMV-seropositive. The sequenced material came from PBMCs.

CDR3 residues: CASSLSQGVTGELFF. CDR3 nucleotides: TGCGCCAGCAGCTTGAGCCAGGGGGTGACCGGGGAGCTGTTTTTT. The chain couples TRBV5-1 to TRBJ2-2; TRBD1 agrees at 7 bases. CDR1 is SGHRS and CDR2 is YFSETQ in the germline V gene. The CDR3 totals 15 residues. V shed 1 base, J shed 5 bases, and the junction held 5 bases outside the gene matches.